In its sample, the clone carrying this T cell receptor beta chain was seen many times. Its cognate antigen is unknown. TCR beta VDJ and CDR3 profiles were obtained from a genomic DNA template. TCRdb re-called the reads with MiXCR, one entry per CDR3 protein. This sample carries 200,000 to 250,000 distinct CDR3 sequences, 30% to 35% of them seen once, and the ten largest clones take 1.1%. This sample is part of a study of CD8+CD57+ T cells in acquired aplastic anemia. In the study overall: The average for DNA from sorted CD4+ and CD8+ cells was roughly 3 ug. Study findings and constraints: Researchers reported that CD8+ Simpson's diversity was not significantly different in patients versus controls.

With V trimmed by 1 base and J by 6 bases, 0 bases remained unmatched. The CDR3 is made up of 15 amino acids. Germline lookup yields CDR1 LNHDA and CDR2 SQIVND (reference sequence). The sequence derives from a human donor in good health, serving as a control. The chain carries TRBV19 and TRBJ1-6; 10 positions agree with TRBD1. Sequencing was done on a sample of sorted CD4+, CD8+, or CD8+CD57+ T cells (not recorded which) from PBMCs. The CDR3 is CASSIGTGGNSPLHF. The CDR3 DNA follows: TGTGCCAGTAGTATAGGGACAGGGGGTAATTCACCCCTCCACTTT.